Listed below are T cell receptor beta chains from one sample, sequenced in a study of long-term antiretroviral therapy in people with HIV. Produced via immunoSEQ multiplex PCR; TCRdb's table is partial and in-frame only. The sample consists of roughly 14,000 clones, around 80% of them appearing once. Sequenced material: unsorted PBMCs, taken 1.3 years before starting antiretroviral therapy. All receptors derive from a man aged 35 to 55 with HIV. The CDR3 runs from the conserved cysteine through the conserved F or W. D genes are given only for firm matches. Size values are once, few and many counts, or a class for expanded clones, and some rows have none.

V	D	J	size	DNA	CDR3
TRBV5-4	NA	TRBJ1-6	few	TGTGCCAGCAGCCCGGACGCGTCTATGGATTCACCCCTCCACTTT	CASSPDASMDSPLHF
TRBV6-5	NA	TRBJ1-1	NA	TGTGCCAGCAGTTATTCCTTGAGGGCCACTGAAGCTTTCTTT	CASSYSLRATEAFF
TRBV11-2	NA	TRBJ1-3	NA	TGTGCCAGCAGCCTGGGGGCGGAAAACACCATATATTTT	CASSLGAENTIYF
TRBV5-4	TRBD1	TRBJ1-2	NA	TGTGCCAGCAGCTCATATGGGACAGCGTATGGCTACACCTTC	CASSSYGTAYGYTF
TRBV10-3	NA	TRBJ2-1	few	TGTGCCATCAGTGAGTCGGGATTTAACAATGAGCAGTTCTTC	CAISESGFNNEQFF
TRBV5-5	NA	TRBJ1-2	NA	TGTGCCAGCAGCTTGGCGGGACACAGTAACTATGGCTACACCTTC	CASSLAGHSNYGYTF
TRBV10-2	NA	TRBJ2-7	NA	TGCGCCAGCAGCGTTAGCTCCTACGAGCAGTACTTC	CASSVSSYEQYF
TRBV29-1	TRBD1	TRBJ2-5	once	TGCAGCGCCGTACAGGGGTTCGGAGAGACCCAGTACTTC	CSAVQGFGETQYF
TRBV19	NA	TRBJ2-6	NA	TGTGCCAGTAGTATAGGGGGGGGGCCAATATCTGGGGCCAACGTCCTGACTTTC	CASSIGGGPISGANVLTF
TRBV18	NA	TRBJ2-2	NA	TGTGCCAGCTCTACAGTTCCGAACACCGGGGAGCTGTTTTTT	CASSTVPNTGELFF
TRBV19	NA	TRBJ1-5	NA	TGTGCCAGTAGTATGTGGGCAGTGGGGAAGGATCAGCCCCAGCATTTT	CASSMWAVGKDQPQHF
TRBV7-9	NA	TRBJ2-2	NA	TGTGCCAGCTCGACGGGTGGGGTGAACACCGGGGAGCTGTTTTTT	CASSTGGVNTGELFF
TRBV18	NA	TRBJ2-7	NA	TGTGCCAGCTCACCACCCAGGGGCGGGGAGCAGTACTTC	CASSPPRGGEQYF
TRBV4-1	NA	TRBJ1-3	NA	TGCGCCAGCAGCCATGGCGACTACTCTGGAAACACCATATATTTT	CASSHGDYSGNTIYF
TRBV19	TRBD1	TRBJ2-7	once	TGTGCCAGTAGTAGGACAGGTGGTCTCTCCTACGAGCAGTACTTC	CASSRTGGLSYEQYF
TRBV9	TRBD1	TRBJ1-4	NA	TGTGCCAGCAGCGCCGGACAGGTTTCTAATGAAAAACTGTTTTTT	CASSAGQVSNEKLFF
TRBV11-3	NA	TRBJ1-4	NA	TGTGCCAGCAGCTTAAGACAGCAAAATGAAAAACTGTTTTTT	CASSLRQQNEKLFF
TRBV19	NA	TRBJ2-7	NA	TGTGCCAGTAGTATCGGCGACAACCTCCACGAGCAGTACTTC	CASSIGDNLHEQYF
TRBV2	NA	TRBJ2-7	NA	TGTGCCAGCAGGCCCAGGGCCTCCTACGAGCAGTACTTC	CASRPRASYEQYF
TRBV5-1	NA	TRBJ2-7	NA	TGCGCCAGCAGCCCGACATCTTCCTACGAGCAGTACTTC	CASSPTSSYEQYF
TRBV9	NA	TRBJ1-1	few	TGTGCCAGCGCCAGGGGCCGGGACACTGAAGCTTTCTTT	CASARGRDTEAFF
TRBV6-5	TRBD1	TRBJ1-5	once	TGTGCCAGCTCAGGGACAGCGAATAGCAATCAGCCCCAGCATTTT	CASSGTANSNQPQHF
TRBV7-6	TRBD1	TRBJ1-2	NA	TGTGCCAGCAGCCTCGGACAGGGACAACATGGCTACACCTTC	CASSLGQGQHGYTF
TRBV6-6	NA	TRBJ1-2	NA	TGTGCCAGCAGTGCGGGGACCGCGAACTATGGCTACACCTTC	CASSAGTANYGYTF
TRBV5-1	TRBD1	TRBJ1-3	few	TGCGCCAGCAGCCGCCGGGACAGGGACCACTCTGGAAACACCATATATTTT	CASSRRDRDHSGNTIYF
TRBV30	NA	TRBJ2-1	NA	TGTGCCTGGAGTATAGGACCCTACAATGAGCAGTTCTTC	CAWSIGPYNEQFF
TRBV6-1	NA	TRBJ2-7	NA	TGTGCCAGCAGTGCAGGGGGGGGTTACGAGCAGTACTTC	CASSAGGGYEQYF
TRBV4-1	NA	TRBJ1-2	NA	TGCGCCAGCAGCCAAGAAAGTATCGGCAGGGACTATGGCTACACCTTC	CASSQESIGRDYGYTF
TRBV9	TRBD2	TRBJ2-7	NA	TGTGCCAGCAGCGTAGATGAAGCGGGGGCCTCCTACGAGCAGTACTTC	CASSVDEAGASYEQYF
TRBV5-8	NA	TRBJ1-3	NA	TGTGCCAGCAGCTTGGGACAGGCTGGAAACACCATATATTTT	CASSLGQAGNTIYF
TRBV5-1	TRBD2	TRBJ2-5	NA	TGCGCCAGCAGCTTGCCTAGCGGGAACCAAGAGACCCAGTACTTC	CASSLPSGNQETQYF
TRBV27	NA	TRBJ2-3	NA	TGTGCCAGCAGTCCAAGGAGGGAAACAGATACGCAGTATTTT	CASSPRRETDTQYF
TRBV18	TRBD2	TRBJ2-4	once	TGTGCCAGCTCACTGCGGACTAGCGGGGGACCCAAAAACATTCAGTACTTC	CASSLRTSGGPKNIQYF
TRBV4-1	TRBD1	TRBJ2-3	once	TGCGCCAGCAGCCTAGACAGGGGAGGAACAGATACGCAGTATTTT	CASSLDRGGTDTQYF
TRBV18	TRBD1	TRBJ1-5	NA	TGTGCCAGCTCACGGGCTGGGCAGGGGGCTTTTGGCAATCAGCCCCAGCATTTT	CASSRAGQGAFGNQPQHF
TRBV2	NA	TRBJ2-7	few	TGTGCCAGCAGTGCCCGGCAATTCGAGCAGTACTTC	CASSARQFEQYF
TRBV11-2	NA	TRBJ1-1	NA	TGTGCCAGCAGCTTAGACAGGGGCCCTGAAGCTTTCTTT	CASSLDRGPEAFF
TRBV11-2	NA	TRBJ2-1	NA	TGTGCCAGCAGCTTAGAGGGGGCCTACTACAATGAGCAGTTCTTC	CASSLEGAYYNEQFF
TRBV18	TRBD2	TRBJ2-1	NA	TGTGCCAGCTCACCAGGAGCGGGGGCTGACAATGAGCAGTTCTTC	CASSPGAGADNEQFF
TRBV15	NA	TRBJ2-7	few	TGTGCCACCAGCAGAGATGATAAACGGGGCAGGGCCTACGAGCAGTACTTC	CATSRDDKRGRAYEQYF
TRBV10-3	TRBD2	TRBJ2-2	NA	TGTGCCATCAGGGCCGGGACTAGCCGGGACGGGGAGCTGTTTTTT	CAIRAGTSRDGELFF
TRBV19	NA	TRBJ2-2	once	TGTGCCAGTAGTTTCAGCAATCTAGGCACCGGGGAGCTGTTTTTT	CASSFSNLGTGELFF
TRBV5-1	TRBD1	TRBJ2-2	NA	TGCGCCAGCAGCTTGGGACAGGGCACCGGGGAGCTGTTTTTT	CASSLGQGTGELFF
TRBV5-5	NA	TRBJ1-3	NA	TGTGCCAGCAGCTCCACGACAGGAAAGCCTGGAAACACCATATATTTT	CASSSTTGKPGNTIYF
TRBV2	NA	TRBJ2-2	NA	TGTGCCAGCAGTGAAGAGGGAAGGACAGACACCGGGGAGCTGTTTTTT	CASSEEGRTDTGELFF
TRBV5-1	NA	TRBJ1-1	once	TGCGCCAGCAGCTTGGGGGGGGAGAGGACTGAAGCTTTCTTT	CASSLGGERTEAFF
TRBV29-1	TRBD1	TRBJ2-7	NA	TGCAGCGTTTCGGGACAGGGGAAATCCTACGAGCAGTACTTC	CSVSGQGKSYEQYF
TRBV6-1	TRBD1	TRBJ1-2	NA	TGTGCCAGCAGTGAAACAGGGGGCGAACTCTATGGCTACACCTTC	CASSETGGELYGYTF
TRBV5-1	TRBD1	TRBJ1-1	NA	TGCGCCAGCAGCCCCGGGACAGGGGGCGGGAACACTGAAGCTTTCTTT	CASSPGTGGGNTEAFF
TRBV2	NA	TRBJ2-7	NA	TGTGCCAGCAGTGAAGCCCACAGGGCAAGGGAGCAGTACTTC	CASSEAHRAREQYF
TRBV4-1	TRBD1	TRBJ1-5	few	TGCGCCAGCAGCCAAGATGGAGGGACAGCATCTGACAATCAGCCCCAGCATTTT	CASSQDGGTASDNQPQHF
TRBV30	TRBD1	TRBJ2-1	NA	TGTGCCTGGATGGGGACAGCCTTCAATGAGCAGTTCTTC	CAWMGTAFNEQFF
TRBV9	TRBD1	TRBJ2-7	NA	TGTGCCAGCAGCGCGGACAGGTTCTCCTACGAGCAGTACTTC	CASSADRFSYEQYF
TRBV5-1	NA	TRBJ1-1	NA	TGCGCCAGCATTGAGGGGGGGAGCACTGAAGCTTTCTTT	CASIEGGSTEAFF
TRBV2	NA	TRBJ1-2	NA	TGTGCCAGCAGGGCAGGTGGATATAACTATGGCTACACCTTC	CASRAGGYNYGYTF
TRBV19	NA	TRBJ2-3	NA	TGTGCCAGTATAACCCCTGCAGATACGCAGTATTTT	CASITPADTQYF